Each of the 13 T cell receptor beta chains below was sequenced from the same sample in a study of human T cells and chemical hapten exposure. TCRdb ran MiXCR on the RACE reads and lists one entry per CDR3 protein. The profile shows 50,000 to 80,000 distinct CDR3 sequences, approximately 11% of them singletons. Time point noted: patch test 3, about 24 weeks after DPC sensitization. Treatment of the sample: therapeutic diphenylcyclopropenone sensitization with weekly scalp DPC. The specimen was whole blood, collected in connection with sensitization to the hapten diphenylcyclopropenone (DPC). The receptors shown here come from a woman in her 30s with alopecia areata. Some clones in this sample may be carry-over from other donors' samples.

This chain links TRBV28 with TRBJ1-2; no clear D. V shed 6 bases and J shed 2 bases, with 7 bases lying between them. In germline, CDR1 is MDHEN, CDR2 SYDVKM. The CDR3 runs 12 residues. The CDR3 coding sequence is TGTGCCAGCAGGGCACCGAACTATGGCTACACCTTC. This encodes CASRAPNYGYTF.

This clonotype was counted ten times or more. The rearrangement joins TRBV23-1 to TRBJ2-6, with 9 nucleotides matching TRBD1. TRBV23-1 is an ORF for which the function is uncertain. The CDR3 length is 19 residues. After removal of 2 bases from V and 0 bases from J, the junction contained 8 bases not matched to a gene. CDR3 protein: CASSQPEGQGISGANVLTF. In DNA form, the CDR3 reads TGCGCCAGCAGTCAACCCGAGGGACAGGGAATCTCTGGGGCCAACGTCCTGACTTTC.

The CDR3 spells CASYRGSGANVLTF. The CDR3 DNA reads TGTGCCAGCTACAGGGGATCTGGGGCCAACGTCCTGACTTTC. This sequence joins TRBV12-3 or TRBV12-4 and TRBJ2-6, with TRBD1 matching 7 bases. This CDR3 contains 14 residues. V lost 8 bases and J lost 1; bases outside the gene matches: 2.

The table lists this clonotype with many counts. The genes are TRBV6-5 and TRBJ1-1; TRBD1 matches 12 bases. Germline CDR1 is MNHEY and CDR2 is SVGAGI. The CDR3 length is 16 residues. The junction had 9 bases not matched to a gene; V was cut back by 6 bases and J by 4 bases. CDR3 DNA: TGTGCCAGCAGCCTGGGACAGGGGGCGGGAGTCACTGAAGCTTTCTTT. Its protein is CASSLGQGAGVTEAFF.

This clonotype was seen repeatedly, ten times or more. The chain uses TRBV28 and TRBJ2-7; perhaps TRBD1 as D (6 bases). The CDR3 is 11 amino acids. Germline-derived CDR1 and CDR2 are MDHEN and SYDVKM. Trimming stripped 2 bases from V and 12 bases from J, with 11 bases between. The CDR3 region has the DNA TGTGCCAGCAGTTTAAGAGACAGGTGGTACTTC. Translated, it gives CASSLRDRWYF.

This clonotype was picked up one time. This rearrangement joins TRBV4-1 to TRBJ1-3; D uncertain. The V end lost 2 bases, the J end lost 0 bases, and 14 bases lay between the germline ends. Looked up from germline, CDR1 is MGHRA and CDR2 is YSYEKL. The CDR3 spans 17 residues. The CDR3 loop is CASSQFSTDFSGNTIYF. The DNA for the CDR3 is TGCGCCAGCAGCCAATTCTCAACGGACTTCTCTGGAAACACCATATATTTT.

This clonotype was counted ten times or more. CDR3: CAISEHETGGSPLHF. The DNA for the CDR3 is TGTGCCATCAGTGAGCATGAGACAGGAGGGTCACCCCTCCACTTT. The rearrangement joins TRBV10-3 to TRBJ1-6; D is possibly TRBD1 (6 bases). The V end was cut by 2 bases, the J end by 10 bases, with 15 bases between. The CDR3 has 15 amino acids. Germline values: CDR1 ENHRY, CDR2 SYGVKD.

This clonotype was seen at least ten times. V usage is TRBV11-3 and J usage is TRBJ2-7; 9 nucleotides agree with TRBD2. In germline, CDR1 is SGHNT, CDR2 YENEEA. This CDR3 region has 14 residues. Trimming removed 6 bases from V and 3 bases from J; junction bases left unmatched: 6. Here the CDR3 DNA reads TGTGCCAGCAGTTGCAGCGGGAGGTACTACGAGCAGTACTTC. Translating gives CASSCSGRYYEQYF.

This clonotype was observed many times. The J gene is TRBJ1-5, the V gene TRBV6-2 or TRBV6-3; 8 bases line up with TRBD1. Germline V lookup: CDR1 MNHEY, CDR2 SVGEGT. The CDR3 contains 17 residues. The V segment lost 4 bases and the J segment 4 bases; nucleotides outside the gene matches: 12. The CDR3 protein is CASSWGRGHERNQPQHF. The CDR3 DNA is TGTGCCAGCAGTTGGGGCAGGGGGCACGAGAGGAATCAGCCCCAGCATTTT.

This chain links TRBV2 with TRBJ1-5, with a tentative D call TRBD1 (5 bases). The germline gives CDR1 SNHLY, CDR2 FYNNEI. Trimming pared 5 bases from V and 5 bases from J, leaving 13 bases between. The CDR3 has 14 residues. CDR3 nucleotide sequence: TGTGCCAGCAGTACCCGGGGCCGCGATCAGCCCCAGCATTTT. Protein sequence: CASSTRGRDQPQHF.

This clonotype was seen at least ten times. The chain is built from TRBV18 and TRBJ2-3, with 10 bases lining up with TRBD2. The CDR3 spans 16 residues. V gave up 1 base and J gave up 6 bases; unmatched junction bases: 7. Germline CDR1 is KGHSH and CDR2 is LQKENI. CDR3 loop: CASSPRIAGGADTQYF. Here the CDR3 DNA reads TGTGCCAGCTCACCACGAATAGCGGGGGGCGCGGATACGCAGTATTTT. Together with reference TRBV18 and TRBJ2-3, the CDR3 gives the full variable domain: NAGVMQNPRHLVRRRGQEARLRCSPMKGHSHVYWYRQLPEEGLKFMVYLQKENIIDESGMPKERFSAEFPKEGPSILRIQQVVRGDSAAYFCASSPRIAGGADTQYFGPGTRLTVL.

The V gene is TRBV3-2, the J gene TRBJ2-7; the table's TRBD2 call for D was not verified on the DNA. TRBV3-2 is marked as a pseudogene. The CDR3 covers 15 residues. CDR3 sequence (DNA): TGTGCCAGCAGCCAAGTGGAAGCGGAGGCCTACGAGCAGTACTTC. Translating gives CASSQVEAEAYEQYF.

The table lists this clonotype with many counts. In nucleotides, the CDR3 is TGTGCCAGCAGCCCAGGGGCAGATGGCTACACCTTC. As protein: CASSPGADGYTF. V and J are TRBV4-2 and TRBJ1-2; possibly TRBD1 for D (6 bases). From germline, CDR1 is LGHNA and CDR2 YNFKEQ. The CDR3 is 12 residues long. V lost 4 bases to trimming and J lost 6 bases, with 9 bases between them.